The sequence of this T cell receptor beta chain was determined in a study of blood T cell repertoires in COVID-19. Study-wide context: T cells, B-cell-depleted T cells, or PBMCs provided the cDNA or gDNA that served as material.

V was pared by 4 bases and J by 2 bases, with 10 bases between. CDR3 size: 14 residues. The germline V gene has CDR1 SGHDT and CDR2 YYEEEE. This clone was recorded only once. Using immunoSEQ multiplex PCR, the repertoire was profiled, and TCRdb retains in-frame clones only, with some absent. The data show over 250,000 clones, roughly 89% seen once. This chain joins TRBV5-6 and TRBJ1-5; D is undetermined. The receptor was derived from a man between 50 and 59 years old with acute or convalescent COVID-19. Specimen: peripheral blood. The CDR3 DNA sequence: TGTGCCAGCAGCGGAGGAAGGGGCAATCAGCCCCAGCATTTT. This encodes CASSGGRGNQPQHF.